The rows below give T cell receptor beta chains drawn from one sample of a study of early T cells in non-severe SARS-CoV-2 infection. TCRdb used MiXCR to reprocess the 5' RACE reads, holding one entry per CDR3 protein. The data show more than 95,000 distinct CDR3 sequences, 15% seen once. Input material: whole blood. The receptors were gathered from an adult who was a healthcare worker with PCR-confirmed SARS-CoV-2 infection or an uninfected control (not recorded which). Both conserved end residues are part of each CDR3. The D gene is left open where the match is weak. Some rows mark clone size as missing; the rest say once, few, many or name a class of expanded clone.

cdr3_aa,cdr3_nt,j_call,d_call,v_call,clone_size
CASSSHYGQETQYF,TGTGCCAGCAGTTCTCATTACGGGCAGGAGACCCAGTACTTC,TRBJ2-5,NA,TRBV27,few
CASSRQTGLNTEAFF,TGTGCCAGCAGTCGACAAACAGGGCTGAACACTGAAGCTTTCTTT,TRBJ1-1,NA,TRBV12-3/TRBV12-4,NA
CASTFAPGDEQFF,TGTGCCAGCACCTTCGCCCCGGGCGATGAGCAGTTCTTC,TRBJ2-1,NA,TRBV6-4,many
CASRILAADQPQHF,TGTGCCAGCAGGATCTTGGCAGCGGATCAGCCCCAGCATTTT,TRBJ1-5,NA,TRBV2,NA
CASSLVGEQYF,TGTGCCAGCTCACTCGTTGGAGAGCAGTACTTC,TRBJ2-7,NA,TRBV18,few
CASSLSEYTDTQYF,TGTGCCAGCAGCTTATCAGAATACACAGATACGCAGTATTTT,TRBJ2-3,NA,TRBV7-8,NA
CSVSSGWYQETQYF,TGCAGCGTCTCTAGCGGATGGTACCAAGAGACCCAGTACTTC,TRBJ2-5,TRBD2,TRBV29-1,NA
CSVAGGPYGYTF,TGCAGCGTTGCGGGGGGGCCCTATGGCTACACCTTC,TRBJ1-2,NA,TRBV29-1,NA
CASSPPVQDQETQYF,TGTGCCAGCTCACCACCGGTACAGGACCAAGAGACCCAGTACTTC,TRBJ2-5,NA,TRBV18,NA
CSANSPGTAYEQYF,TGCAGTGCTAATAGTCCAGGGACCGCCTACGAGCAGTACTTC,TRBJ2-7,NA,TRBV20-1,once
CASSPAGDNQPQHF,TGTGCCAGCTCACCCGCAGGGGACAATCAGCCCCAGCATTTT,TRBJ1-5,NA,TRBV18,few
CSVETGRGHTGELFF,TGCAGCGTTGAAACGGGGCGGGGACACACCGGGGAGCTGTTTTTT,TRBJ2-2,NA,TRBV29-1,few
CATSDFVHEGPQFF,TGTGCCACCAGTGATTTTGTGCACGAGGGACCGCAGTTCTTC,TRBJ2-1,NA,TRBV24-1,many
CASSQDGAGGFYGYTF,TGTGCCAGCAGCCAAGACGGTGCAGGGGGTTTCTATGGCTACACCTTC,TRBJ1-2,TRBD1,TRBV9,few
CASRMSTEAFF,TGTGCCAGCAGGATGAGCACTGAAGCTTTCTTT,TRBJ1-1,NA,TRBV7-9,NA